This entry concerns a single TCR beta chain. This entry is derived from a study of tumor-infiltrating lymphocytes in primary liver carcinoma. Study summary: The study reported T1-T3 N0M0 tumors spanning 4.2 to 10 cm. Every sample contained roughly 3.5 to 8 million productive TCRbeta reads, and these numbers were similar from one tissue type to another.

Unsorted whole blood supplied the RNA, and germline DNA was extracted too. From 450 to 550 ng total RNA, TCR beta cDNA was generated with a primer in the constant region. Nested multiplex PCR, run for three rounds with slightly modified ARM-PCR, yielded TCR beta libraries. TCRdb analysed the multiplex PCR reads with MiXCR anew, one entry per CDR3 protein. The repertoire consists of around 330,000 distinct CDR3 sequences, with 65% occurring once and the leading ten covering 9% to 10%. The sample taken for sequencing was peripheral blood. The sequence derives from a man aged 35-49 years with primary liver carcinoma and hepatitis B virus infection.

CDR3 residues: CSVEIRGRGFGEQFF. The DNA for the CDR3 is TGCAGCGTTGAGATACGCGGGAGGGGGTTCGGTGAGCAGTTCTTC. This sequence joins TRBV29-1 and TRBJ2-1, with 9 bases matching TRBD2. CDR3 length: 15 amino acids. The germline V gene has CDR1 SQVTM and CDR2 ANQGSEA. V dropped 3 bases and J dropped 9; count of bases not matched to a gene: 12.